Each of the 9 T cell receptor beta chains below was sequenced from the same sample in a study of regulatory T cells in long-lasting Graves disease. Building of the TCR beta libraries involved iRepertoire HTBI primers and Arm-PCR of CDR3 regions. Each CDR3 protein is one row after TCRdb ran MiXCR on the multiplex PCR reads. The sample contains about half a million distinct CDR3 sequences, less than 25% of which appear only once. Time point indicated: persistent/refractory GD, antithyroid drugs over 5 years with positive TRAb. From PBMCs, RNA was extracted and then used to make the TCR library. Sequenced material: peripheral blood mononuclear cells (PBMCs), taken when the disease was refractory, from a patient treated with antithyroid drugs. Receptor source: a female donor with Graves disease.

This CDR3 reads CASSPRAGPAGDQETQYF. The CDR3 DNA sequence: TGTGCCAGCAGCCCCCGCGCTGGGCCAGCGGGGGACCAAGAGACCCAGTACTTC. The rearrangement joins TRBV3-1 to TRBJ2-5, with 8 positions matching TRBD2. The CDR3 runs 18 residues. Germline V gives CDR1 LGHDT, CDR2 YNNKEL (reference sequence). V gave up 4 bases and J gave up 0 bases; unmatched junction bases: 13.

V usage is TRBV6-1 and J usage is TRBJ2-7; 9 nucleotides align to TRBD2. Germline loops: CDR1 MNHNS, CDR2 SASEGT. CDR3 length equals 14 residues. V was pared by 8 bases and J by 0 bases, with 5 bases of the junction left unmatched. CDR3 loop: CASSRLAASYEQYF. DNA of the CDR3: TGTGCCAGCTCCAGACTAGCGGCCTCCTACGAGCAGTACTTC.

This rearrangement joins TRBV6-1 to TRBJ2-3; D is ambiguous. The CDR3 loop spans 13 amino acids. Germline CDR1 reads MNHNS; CDR2 reads SASEGT. Trimming cost V 7 bases and J 1 base, with 9 bases left between them. The CDR3 sequence: CASTRLGTDTQYF. CDR3 coding DNA: TGTGCCAGCACCAGACTTGGCACAGATACGCAGTATTTT.

This clonotype has at least ten counts. The gene calls are TRBV27 and TRBJ2-7; D may be TRBD1 (5 bases). The CDR3 sequence is 14 residues long. The ends were cut back, 2 bases at V and 2 bases at J, with 10 bases in the middle. Germline V gene sequence: CDR1 MNHEY, CDR2 SMNVEV (reference sequence). For the CDR3, the DNA is TGTGCCAGCAGTTTACAGGGTCAAGCCTACGAGCAGTACTTC. Translation: CASSLQGQAYEQYF.

This clonotype was observed at least ten times. The rearrangement uses TRBV5-6 and TRBJ2-2; weak D call: TRBD1 (5 bases). The germline V gene encodes CDR1 SGHDT and CDR2 YYEEEE. V was shortened by 4 bases and J by 3 bases, with 16 bases between the two germline ends. The CDR3 is 16 residues long. The CDR3 DNA reads TGTGCCAGCAGCCTGCTTCCCAGGGTCGACACCGGGGAGCTGTTTTTT. Its translation: CASSLLPRVDTGELFF.

J is TRBJ2-7 and V is TRBV13; no definite D call. Germline V gene sequence: CDR1 PRHDT, CDR2 FYEKMQ (reference sequence). The CDR3 extends over 15 amino acids. Trimming removed 4 bases from V and 3 bases from J, with 16 bases in between. As DNA, the CDR3 is TGTGCCAGCAGCTCCCGAATAGTTTCCTACTACGAGCAGTACTTC. It encodes CASSSRIVSYYEQYF.

This clonotype was recorded many times. The rearrangement links TRBV29-1 to TRBJ2-7, with TRBD1 matching over 7 bases. V lost 7 bases, J lost 2 bases, and 17 bases stayed unmatched. CDR1 is SQVTM and CDR2 is ANQGSEA in the germline V gene. This CDR3 is built from 16 residues. This CDR3 reads CSGLWAGGQVAYEQYF. The CDR3 DNA follows: TGCAGCGGCCTCTGGGCCGGAGGACAGGTTGCCTACGAGCAGTACTTC.

This clonotype was recorded at least ten times. This rearrangement joins TRBV28 to TRBJ1-5; D not resolved. CDR1 is MDHEN, CDR2 SYDVKM, per germline. The CDR3 extends over 14 amino acids. The V gene lost 7 bases and the J gene lost 8 bases, with 18 bases spanning the gap. The CDR3 bases are TGTGCCAGCAAACGACGGGATGTAGTGGAGCCCCAGCATTTT. Translation: CASKRRDVVEPQHF.

This chain links TRBV4-1 with TRBJ1-5, with a tentative D call TRBD1 (6 bases). The CDR3 is made up of 16 amino acids. Germline V gene data show CDR1 as MGHRA and CDR2 as YSYEKL. Trimming shortened V by 1 base and J by 2 bases, and 12 bases separated the two germline ends. CDR3 loop: CASSQGQGNRNQPQHF. For the CDR3, the DNA is TGCGCCAGCAGCCAAGGGCAGGGGAATCGCAATCAGCCCCAGCATTTT.